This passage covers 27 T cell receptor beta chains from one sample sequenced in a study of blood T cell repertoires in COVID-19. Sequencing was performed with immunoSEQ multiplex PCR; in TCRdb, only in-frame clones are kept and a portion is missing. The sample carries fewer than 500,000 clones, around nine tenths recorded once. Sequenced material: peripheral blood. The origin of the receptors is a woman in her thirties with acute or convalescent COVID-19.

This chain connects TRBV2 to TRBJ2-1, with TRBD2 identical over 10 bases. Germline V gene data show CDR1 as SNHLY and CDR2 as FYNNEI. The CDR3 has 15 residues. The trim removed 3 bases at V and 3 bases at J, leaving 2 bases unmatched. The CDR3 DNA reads TGTGCCAGCAGTGATAAGCGGGGGGGCTACAATGAGCAGTTCTTC. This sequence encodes CASSDKRGGYNEQFF.

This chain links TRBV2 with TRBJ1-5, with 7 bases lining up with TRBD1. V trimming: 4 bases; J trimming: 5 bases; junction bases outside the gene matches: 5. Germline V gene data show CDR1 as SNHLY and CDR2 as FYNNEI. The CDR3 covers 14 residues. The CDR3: CASSGQGEYQPQHF. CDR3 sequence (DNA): TGTGCCAGCAGTGGACAGGGAGAATATCAGCCCCAGCATTTT.

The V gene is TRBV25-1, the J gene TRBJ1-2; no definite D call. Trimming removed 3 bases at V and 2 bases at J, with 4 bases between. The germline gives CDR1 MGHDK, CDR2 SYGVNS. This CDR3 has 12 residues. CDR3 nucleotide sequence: TGTGCCAGCAGTGACAGAAACTATGGCTACACCTTC. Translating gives CASSDRNYGYTF.

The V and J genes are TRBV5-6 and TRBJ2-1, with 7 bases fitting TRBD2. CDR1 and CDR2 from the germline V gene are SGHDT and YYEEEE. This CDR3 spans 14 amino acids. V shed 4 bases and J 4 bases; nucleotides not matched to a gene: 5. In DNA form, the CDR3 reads TGTGCCAGCAGCGAGGGAGGGCTTTACAATGAGCAGTTCTTC. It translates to CASSEGGLYNEQFF.

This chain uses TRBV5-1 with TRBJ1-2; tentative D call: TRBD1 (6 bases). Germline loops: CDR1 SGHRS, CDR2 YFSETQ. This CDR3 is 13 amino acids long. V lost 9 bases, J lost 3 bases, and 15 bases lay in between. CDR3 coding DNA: TGCGCCACCGCCGACAGGCTCCACTATGGCTACACCTTC. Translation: CATADRLHYGYTF.

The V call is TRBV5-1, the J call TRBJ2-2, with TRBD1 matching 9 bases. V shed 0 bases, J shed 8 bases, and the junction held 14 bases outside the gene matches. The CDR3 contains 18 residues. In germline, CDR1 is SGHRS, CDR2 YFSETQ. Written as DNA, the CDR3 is TGCGCCAGCAGCTTGGCCCTCTGGACAGGGGCCGGTAGGGGGGAGCTGTTTTTT. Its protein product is CASSLALWTGAGRGELFF.

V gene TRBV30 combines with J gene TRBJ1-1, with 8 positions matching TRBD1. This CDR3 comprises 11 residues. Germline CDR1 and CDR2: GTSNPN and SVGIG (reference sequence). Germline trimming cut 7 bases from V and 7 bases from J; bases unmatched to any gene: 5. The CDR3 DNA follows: TGTGCCTTTGACAGGGGCCGTGAAGCTTTCTTT. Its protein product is CAFDRGREAFF.

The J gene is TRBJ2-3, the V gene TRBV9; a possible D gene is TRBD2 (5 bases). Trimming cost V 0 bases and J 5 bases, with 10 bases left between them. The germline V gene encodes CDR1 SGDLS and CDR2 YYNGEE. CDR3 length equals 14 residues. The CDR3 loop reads CASSVARTRDTQYF. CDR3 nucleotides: TGTGCCAGCAGCGTAGCCCGCACTAGAGATACGCAGTATTTT.

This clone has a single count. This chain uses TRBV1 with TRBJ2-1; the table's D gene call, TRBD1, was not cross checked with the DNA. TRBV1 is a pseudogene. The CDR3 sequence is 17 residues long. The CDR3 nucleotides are TGCACCAGCAGCCTATCAACCCGGGACAGGGCTCTCAATGAGCAGTTCTTC. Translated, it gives CTSSLSTRDRALNEQFF.

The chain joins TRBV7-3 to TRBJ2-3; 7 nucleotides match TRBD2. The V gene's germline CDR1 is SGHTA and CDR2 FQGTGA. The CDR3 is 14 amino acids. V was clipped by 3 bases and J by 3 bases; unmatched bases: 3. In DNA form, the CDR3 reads TGTGCCAGCAGCTTGCGGGGGAGGACAGATACGCAGTATTTT. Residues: CASSLRGRTDTQYF.

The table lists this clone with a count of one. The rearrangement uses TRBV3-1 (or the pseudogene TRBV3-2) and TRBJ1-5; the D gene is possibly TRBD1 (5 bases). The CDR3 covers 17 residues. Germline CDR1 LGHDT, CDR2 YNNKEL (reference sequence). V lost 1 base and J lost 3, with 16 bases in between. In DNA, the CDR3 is TGTGCCAGCAGCCAAGGATCGCCGGGGGTCCCCAATCAGCCCCAGCATTTT. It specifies CASSQGSPGVPNQPQHF.

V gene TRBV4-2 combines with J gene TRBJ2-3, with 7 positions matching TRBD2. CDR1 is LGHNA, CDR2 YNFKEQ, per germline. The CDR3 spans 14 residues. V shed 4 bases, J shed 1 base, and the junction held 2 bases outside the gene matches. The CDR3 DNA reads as TGTGCCAGCAGCCCCCGGGGGGGCACAGATACGCAGTATTTT. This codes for CASSPRGGTDTQYF.

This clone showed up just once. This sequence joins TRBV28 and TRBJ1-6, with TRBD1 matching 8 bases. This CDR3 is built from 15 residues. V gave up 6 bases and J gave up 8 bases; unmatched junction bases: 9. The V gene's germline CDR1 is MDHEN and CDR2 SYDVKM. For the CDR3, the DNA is TGTGCCAGCAGCCCCGGACAGGGCTTGGATTCACCCCTCCACTTT. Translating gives CASSPGQGLDSPLHF.

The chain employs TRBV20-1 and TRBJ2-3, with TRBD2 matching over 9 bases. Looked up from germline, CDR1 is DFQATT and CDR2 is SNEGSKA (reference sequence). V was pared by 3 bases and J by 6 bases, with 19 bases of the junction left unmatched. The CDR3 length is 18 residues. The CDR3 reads CSASFPLAGPSALDTQYF. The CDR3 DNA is TGCAGTGCTAGTTTCCCTCTAGCGGGGCCCTCGGCCTTGGATACGCAGTATTTT.

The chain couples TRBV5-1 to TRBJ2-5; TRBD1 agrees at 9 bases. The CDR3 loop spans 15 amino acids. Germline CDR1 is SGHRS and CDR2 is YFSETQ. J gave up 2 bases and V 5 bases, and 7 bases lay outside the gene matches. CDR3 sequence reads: CASREQGARQETQYF. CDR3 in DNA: TGCGCCAGCAGGGAACAGGGGGCGCGGCAAGAGACCCAGTACTTC.

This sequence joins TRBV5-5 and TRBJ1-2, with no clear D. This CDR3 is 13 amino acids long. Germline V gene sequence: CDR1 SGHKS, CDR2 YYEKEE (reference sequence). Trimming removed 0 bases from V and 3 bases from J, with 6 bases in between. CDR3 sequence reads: CASSLDRHYGYTF. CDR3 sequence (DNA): TGTGCCAGCAGCTTGGACAGACACTATGGCTACACCTTC.

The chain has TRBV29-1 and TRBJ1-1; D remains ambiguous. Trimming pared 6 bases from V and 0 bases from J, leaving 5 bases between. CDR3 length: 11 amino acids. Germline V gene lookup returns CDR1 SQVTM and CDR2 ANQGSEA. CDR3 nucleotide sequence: TGCAGCGTCGTTATGAACACTGAAGCTTTCTTT. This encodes CSVVMNTEAFF.

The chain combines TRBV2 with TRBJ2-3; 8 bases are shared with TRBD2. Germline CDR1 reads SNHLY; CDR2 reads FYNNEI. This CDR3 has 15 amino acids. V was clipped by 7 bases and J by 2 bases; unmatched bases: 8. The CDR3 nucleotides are TGTGCCAGCATCGATAGCGGGGACCTCACAGATACGCAGTATTTT. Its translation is CASIDSGDLTDTQYF.

DNA for the CDR3: TGCGCCAGCAGCCAAGCAGGGGAGATAACTGAAGCTTTCTTT. As protein: CASSQAGEITEAFF. J is TRBJ1-1 and V is TRBV4-1; weak D call: TRBD1 (6 bases). Trimming took 1 base from V and 5 from J, leaving 11 bases between them. The CDR3 loop spans 14 amino acids. Germline lookup yields CDR1 MGHRA and CDR2 YSYEKL.

CDR3 region: CASTSGSTYNSPLHF. The CDR3, as DNA: TGTGCCAGCACCTCGGGGAGCACCTATAATTCACCCCTCCACTTT. The rearrangement uses TRBV5-4 and TRBJ1-6; no reliable D call. Between the trimmed V and J ends, which lost 6 bases and 2 bases, there was a span of 12 bases. Germline V gene lookup returns CDR1 SGHNT and CDR2 YYREEE (reference sequence). The CDR3 sequence is 15 residues long.

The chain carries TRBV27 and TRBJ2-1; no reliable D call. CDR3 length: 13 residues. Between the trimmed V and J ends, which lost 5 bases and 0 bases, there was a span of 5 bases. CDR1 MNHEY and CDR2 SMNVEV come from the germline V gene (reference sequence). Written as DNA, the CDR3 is TGTGCCAGCAGTGGCGGCTCCTACAATGAGCAGTTCTTC. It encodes CASSGGSYNEQFF.

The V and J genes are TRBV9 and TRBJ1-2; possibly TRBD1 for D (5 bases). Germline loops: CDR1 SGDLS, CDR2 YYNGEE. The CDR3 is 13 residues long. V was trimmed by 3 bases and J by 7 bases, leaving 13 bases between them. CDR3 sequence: CASSGGGSAGYTF. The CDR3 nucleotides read TGTGCCAGCAGCGGGGGGGGTTCGGCTGGCTACACCTTC.

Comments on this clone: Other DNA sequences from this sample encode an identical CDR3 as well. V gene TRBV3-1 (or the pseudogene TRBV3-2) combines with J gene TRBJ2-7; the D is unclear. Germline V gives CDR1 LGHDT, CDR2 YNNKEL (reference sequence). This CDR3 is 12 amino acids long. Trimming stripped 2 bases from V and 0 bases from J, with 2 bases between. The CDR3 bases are TGTGCCAGCAGCCAACTCTCCTACGAGCAGTACTTC. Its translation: CASSQLSYEQYF.

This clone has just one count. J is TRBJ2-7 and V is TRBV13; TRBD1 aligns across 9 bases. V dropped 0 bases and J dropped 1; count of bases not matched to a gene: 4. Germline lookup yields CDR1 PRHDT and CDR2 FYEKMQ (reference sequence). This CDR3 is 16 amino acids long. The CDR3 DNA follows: TGTGCCAGCAGCTTAGGCCGGGGACAGGGATCCTACGAGCAGTACTTC. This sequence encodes CASSLGRGQGSYEQYF.

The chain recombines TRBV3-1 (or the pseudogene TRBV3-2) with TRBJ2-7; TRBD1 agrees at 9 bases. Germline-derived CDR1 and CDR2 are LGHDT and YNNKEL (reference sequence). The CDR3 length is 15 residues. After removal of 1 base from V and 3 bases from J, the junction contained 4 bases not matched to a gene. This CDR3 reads CASSQGTGAYYEQYF. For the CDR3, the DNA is TGTGCCAGCAGCCAAGGGACAGGGGCATACTACGAGCAGTACTTC.

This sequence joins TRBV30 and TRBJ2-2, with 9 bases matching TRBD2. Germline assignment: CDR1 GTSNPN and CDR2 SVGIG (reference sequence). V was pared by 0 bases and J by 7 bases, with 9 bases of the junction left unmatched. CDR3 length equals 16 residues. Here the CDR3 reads CAWSVLAGGPGGELFF. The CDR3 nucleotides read TGTGCCTGGAGTGTACTGGCGGGGGGGCCCGGCGGGGAGCTGTTTTTT.

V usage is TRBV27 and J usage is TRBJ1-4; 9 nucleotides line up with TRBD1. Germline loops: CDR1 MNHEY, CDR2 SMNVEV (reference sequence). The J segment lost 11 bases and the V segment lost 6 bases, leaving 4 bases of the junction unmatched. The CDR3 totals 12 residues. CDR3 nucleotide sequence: TGTGCCAGCAGGACAGGGGGGGATAAACTGTTTTTT. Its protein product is CASRTGGDKLFF. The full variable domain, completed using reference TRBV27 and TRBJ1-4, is EAQVTQNPRYLITVTGKKLTVTCSQNMNHEYMSWYRQDPGLGLRQIYYSMNVEVTDKGDVPEGYKVSRKEKRNFPLILESPSPNQTSLYFCASRTGGDKLFFGSGTQLSVL.